This TCR beta chain was recorded in a study of shared clonotypes between healthy human individuals. Germline V gene sequence: CDR1 ENHRY, CDR2 SYGVKD. The CDR3 has 12 amino acids. V dropped 3 bases and J dropped 7 bases, with 6 bases sitting between them. The study's findings and limits: Naive subsets typically showed greater estimated richness than memory subsets.

Source study methods: Because ImmunoSEQ provided only junction sequences with no quality scores, the filtering differed. TCRdb's copy holds only in-frame clones and misses some; the assay was immunoSEQ multiplex PCR. Clone size and V and J calls were adopted from that table, with D and trimming inferred from the DNA. The table shows more than 2,000,000 clones, with 85% to 95% occurring only once. In the case of this clone: Its antigen is still unknown.

The sequence derives from a man aged 18-30 years in good health. The chain links TRBV10-3 to TRBJ1-4; unclear D gene. The sample taken for sequencing was naive CD4+ T cells sorted from blood. Subset specified: CD45RA+ positively selected. The CDR3 here is CAISDGVEKLFF. The CDR3, as DNA: TGTGCCATCAGTGATGGGGTTGAAAAACTGTTTTTT.